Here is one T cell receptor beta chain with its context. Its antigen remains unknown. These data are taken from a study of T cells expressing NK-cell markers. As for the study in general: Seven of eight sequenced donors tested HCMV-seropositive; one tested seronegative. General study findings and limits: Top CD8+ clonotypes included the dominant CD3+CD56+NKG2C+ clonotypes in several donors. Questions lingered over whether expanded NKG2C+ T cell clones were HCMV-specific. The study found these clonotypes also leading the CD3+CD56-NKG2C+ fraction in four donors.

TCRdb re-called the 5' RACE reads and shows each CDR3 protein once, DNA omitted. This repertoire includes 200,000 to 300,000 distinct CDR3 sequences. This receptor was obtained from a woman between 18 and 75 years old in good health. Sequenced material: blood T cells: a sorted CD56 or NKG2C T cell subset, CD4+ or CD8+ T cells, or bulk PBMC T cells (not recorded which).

The CDR3 is CSARAQVLPRDTGELFF. This chain joins TRBV20-1 and TRBJ2-2; TCRdb designates TRBD2, a call that cannot be tested without DNA. The V gene's germline CDR1 is DFQATT and CDR2 SNEGSKA (reference sequence). CDR3 length equals 17 residues.